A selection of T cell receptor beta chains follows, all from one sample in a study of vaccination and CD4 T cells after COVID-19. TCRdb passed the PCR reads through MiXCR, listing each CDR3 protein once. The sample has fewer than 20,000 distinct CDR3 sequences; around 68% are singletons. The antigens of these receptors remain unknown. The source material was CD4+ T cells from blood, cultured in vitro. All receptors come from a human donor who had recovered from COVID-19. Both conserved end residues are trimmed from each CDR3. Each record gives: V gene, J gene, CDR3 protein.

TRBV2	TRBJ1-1	ASATGQGVGTEAF
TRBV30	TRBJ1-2	AWSGGQDNYGYT
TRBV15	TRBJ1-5	ATSRAPRESNQPQH
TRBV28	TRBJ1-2	ASSDRWYGYT
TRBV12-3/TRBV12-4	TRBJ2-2	ASSPLAALTGELF
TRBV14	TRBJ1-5	ASSLDGPNQPQH
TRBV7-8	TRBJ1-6	ASSSEGRAYNSPLH
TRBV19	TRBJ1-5	ATHGTVYSNQPQH
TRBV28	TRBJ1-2	ASRTDRVGGYT
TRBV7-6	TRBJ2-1	ASSFVGTGNEQF
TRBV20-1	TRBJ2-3	SARGVKREGTDTQY
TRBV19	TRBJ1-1	ASSISGISEAF
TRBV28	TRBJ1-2	ASSVGTGGYGYT
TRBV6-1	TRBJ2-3	ASSVSGTGALDTQY
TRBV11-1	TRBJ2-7	ASTNTGSYEQY
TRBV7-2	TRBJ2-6	ASSLAPGANVLT
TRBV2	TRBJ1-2	ASTGDTNYGYT
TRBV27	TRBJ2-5	ASSQLGRTQETQY
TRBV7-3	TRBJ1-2	ASSPTGQNYGYT
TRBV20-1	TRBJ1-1	SATLTSDRLPEAF
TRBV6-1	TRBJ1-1	ASSTHRGRSTEAF
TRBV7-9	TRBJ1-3	ASSLEVPSGNTIY
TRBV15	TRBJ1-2	ATSSDARQNYGYT
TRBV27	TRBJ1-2	APPGVGQYGYT
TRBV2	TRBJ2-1	ASSAASSYNEQF
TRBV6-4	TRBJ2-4	ASRDKNIQY
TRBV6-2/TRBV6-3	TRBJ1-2	ASSYFDSNYGYT
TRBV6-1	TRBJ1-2	ASNRMGTHYGYT
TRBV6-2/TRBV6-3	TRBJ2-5	ASSYVRFQGRRKETQY
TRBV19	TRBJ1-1	ASRNQGFEAF
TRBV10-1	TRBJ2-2	ASRGGLAGVTGELF
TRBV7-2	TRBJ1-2	ASSDDINYGYT
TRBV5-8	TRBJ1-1	ASNLWGGVTEAF
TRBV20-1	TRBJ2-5	SASPWGGTGGEETQY
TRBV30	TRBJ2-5	AWSAGFIQGQETQY
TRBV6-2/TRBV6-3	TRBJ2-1	ASSYPGLAGTKF
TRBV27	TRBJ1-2	ASRPHPDRDRGYT
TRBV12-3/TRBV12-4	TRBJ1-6	ASTLWGSSYNSPLH
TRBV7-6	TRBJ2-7	ASSLGPSGGSTPQY
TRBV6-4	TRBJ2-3	ASSSGQGTDTQY
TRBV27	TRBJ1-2	ASKLTASNYGYT
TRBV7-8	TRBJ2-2	ASSSGTGRLNTGELF
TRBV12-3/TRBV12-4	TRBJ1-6	ASSLGDVYNSPLH
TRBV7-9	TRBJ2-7	ASSNPRTHETTYEQY
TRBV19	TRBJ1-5	ASSPKGNNHNQPQH
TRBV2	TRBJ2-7	ASSVNRGTEQY
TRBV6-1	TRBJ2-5	ASGFFGTRETQY
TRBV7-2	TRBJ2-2	ASSPLGTGELF
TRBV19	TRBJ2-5	ASSIGGTQY
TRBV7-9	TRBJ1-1	ASAGREAF
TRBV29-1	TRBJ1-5	SVGGNNQPQH
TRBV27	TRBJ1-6	ASRFRGDNSPLH
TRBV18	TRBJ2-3	ASSQDYLSTDTQY
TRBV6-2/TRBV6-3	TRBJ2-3	ATGDRFTDTQY
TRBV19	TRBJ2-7	ASSLVFGTPVEQY
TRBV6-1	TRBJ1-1	ASSEQGWGTEAF
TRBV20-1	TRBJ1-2	SARAGQQYGYT
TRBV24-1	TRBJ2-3	ATAALGRTQY
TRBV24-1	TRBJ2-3	ATSLGSTDTQY
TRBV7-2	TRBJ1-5	ASSFLGGANNQPQH